A single T cell receptor (beta chain) is shown here with its context. The sample originates from a study of blood T cell repertoires in COVID-19. CDR1 is LNHDA and CDR2 is SQIVND in the germline V gene (reference sequence). The V and J ends lost 5 bases and 4 bases respectively, with 15 bases between them. CDR3 length equals 14 residues. The assay was immunoSEQ multiplex PCR, and TCRdb's table has in-frame clones only and misses some. The data contain approximately 66,000 clones, 80% to 90% of them seen just once; the ten biggest clones take up around 8.3%. The chain has TRBV19 and TRBJ2-7; maybe TRBD2 (5 bases). The sequence was obtained from a human donor with active COVID-19. The donor label of this sample is uncertain. Sample: peripheral blood. The CDR3 sequence is CASSFSVGGYEQYF. The CDR3 nucleotides are TGTGCCAGTAGTTTCTCAGTGGGCGGGTACGAGCAGTACTTC.